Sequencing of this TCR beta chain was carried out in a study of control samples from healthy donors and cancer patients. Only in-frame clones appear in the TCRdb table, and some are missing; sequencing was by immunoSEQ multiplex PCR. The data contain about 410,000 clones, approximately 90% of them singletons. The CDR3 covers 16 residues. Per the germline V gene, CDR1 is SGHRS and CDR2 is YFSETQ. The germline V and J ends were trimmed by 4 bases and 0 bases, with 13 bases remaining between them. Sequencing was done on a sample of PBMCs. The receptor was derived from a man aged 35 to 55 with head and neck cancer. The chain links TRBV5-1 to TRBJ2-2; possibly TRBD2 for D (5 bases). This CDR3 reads CASSEQRGSNTGELFF. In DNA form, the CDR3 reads TGCGCCAGCAGCGAACAGAGAGGGTCGAACACCGGGGAGCTGTTTTTT.